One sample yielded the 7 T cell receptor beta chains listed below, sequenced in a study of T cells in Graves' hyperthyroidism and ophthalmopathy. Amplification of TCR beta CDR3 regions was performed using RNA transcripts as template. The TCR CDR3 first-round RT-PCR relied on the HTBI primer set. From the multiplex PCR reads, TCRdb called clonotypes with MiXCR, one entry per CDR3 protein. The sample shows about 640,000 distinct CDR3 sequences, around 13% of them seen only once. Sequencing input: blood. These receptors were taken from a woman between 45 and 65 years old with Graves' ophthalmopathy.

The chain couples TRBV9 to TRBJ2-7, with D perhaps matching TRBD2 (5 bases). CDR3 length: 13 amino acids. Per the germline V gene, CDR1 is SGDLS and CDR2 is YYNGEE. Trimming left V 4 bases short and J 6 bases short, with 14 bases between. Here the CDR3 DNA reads TGTGCCAGCAGCCCGACCTCGGGGAGCGAGCAGTACTTC. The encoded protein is CASSPTSGSEQYF. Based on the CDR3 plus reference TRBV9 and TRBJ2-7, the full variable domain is DSGVTQTPKHLITATGQRVTLRCSPRSGDLSVYWYQQSLDQGLQFLIQYYNGEERAKGNILERFSAQQFPDLHSELNLSSLELGDSALYFCASSPTSGSEQYFGPGTRLTVT.

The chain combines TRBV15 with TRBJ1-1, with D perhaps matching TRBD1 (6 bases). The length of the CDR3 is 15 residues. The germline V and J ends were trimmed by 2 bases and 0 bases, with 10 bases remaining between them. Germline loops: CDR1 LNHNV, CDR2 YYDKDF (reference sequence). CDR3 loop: CATSRIDRLNTEAFF. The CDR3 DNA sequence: TGTGCCACCAGCAGAATAGACAGGCTGAACACTGAAGCTTTCTTT. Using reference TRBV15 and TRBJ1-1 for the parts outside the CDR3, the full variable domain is DAMVIQNPRYQVTQFGKPVTLSCSQTLNHNVMYWYQQKSSQAPKLLFHYYDKDFNNEADTPDNFQSRRPNTSFCFLDIRSPGLGDTAMYLCATSRIDRLNTEAFFGQGTRLTVV.

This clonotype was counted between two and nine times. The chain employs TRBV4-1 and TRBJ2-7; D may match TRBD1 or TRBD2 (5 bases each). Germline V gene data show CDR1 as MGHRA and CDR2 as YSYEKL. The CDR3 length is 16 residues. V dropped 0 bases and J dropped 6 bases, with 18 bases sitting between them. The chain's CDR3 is CASSQEATAVGVEQYF. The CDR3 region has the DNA TGCGCCAGCAGCCAAGAGGCAACGGCGGTGGGGGTCGAGCAGTACTTC.

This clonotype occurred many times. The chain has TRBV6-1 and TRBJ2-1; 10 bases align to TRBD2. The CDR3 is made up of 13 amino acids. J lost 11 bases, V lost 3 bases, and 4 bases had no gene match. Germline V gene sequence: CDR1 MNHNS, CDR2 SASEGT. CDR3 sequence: CASSDSTSGKQFF. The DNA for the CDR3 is TGTGCCAGCAGTGATTCTACTAGCGGGAAGCAGTTCTTC.

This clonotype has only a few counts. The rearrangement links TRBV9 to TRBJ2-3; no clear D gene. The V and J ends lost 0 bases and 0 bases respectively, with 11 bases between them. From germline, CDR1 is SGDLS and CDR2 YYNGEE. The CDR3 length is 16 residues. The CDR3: CASSVESGLSTDTQYF. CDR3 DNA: TGTGCCAGCAGCGTAGAATCGGGCCTCAGCACAGATACGCAGTATTTT. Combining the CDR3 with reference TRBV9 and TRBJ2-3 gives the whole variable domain DSGVTQTPKHLITATGQRVTLRCSPRSGDLSVYWYQQSLDQGLQFLIQYYNGEERAKGNILERFSAQQFPDLHSELNLSSLELGDSALYFCASSVESGLSTDTQYFGPGTRLTVL.

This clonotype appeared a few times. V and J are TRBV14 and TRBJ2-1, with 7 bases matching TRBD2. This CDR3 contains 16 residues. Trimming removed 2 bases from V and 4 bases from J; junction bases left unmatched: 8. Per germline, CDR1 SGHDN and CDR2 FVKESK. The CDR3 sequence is CASSQLAAVLYNEQFF. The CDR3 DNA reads TGTGCCAGCAGCCAACTAGCGGCCGTCCTATACAATGAGCAGTTCTTC.

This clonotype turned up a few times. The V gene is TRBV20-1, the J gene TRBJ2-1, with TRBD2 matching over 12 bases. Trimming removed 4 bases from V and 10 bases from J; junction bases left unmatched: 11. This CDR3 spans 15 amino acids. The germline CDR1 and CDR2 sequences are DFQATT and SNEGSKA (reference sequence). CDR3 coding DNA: TGCAGTGCTACTGCCTGGACTAGCGGGGAGCGGGAGCAGTTCTTC. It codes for CSATAWTSGEREQFF.